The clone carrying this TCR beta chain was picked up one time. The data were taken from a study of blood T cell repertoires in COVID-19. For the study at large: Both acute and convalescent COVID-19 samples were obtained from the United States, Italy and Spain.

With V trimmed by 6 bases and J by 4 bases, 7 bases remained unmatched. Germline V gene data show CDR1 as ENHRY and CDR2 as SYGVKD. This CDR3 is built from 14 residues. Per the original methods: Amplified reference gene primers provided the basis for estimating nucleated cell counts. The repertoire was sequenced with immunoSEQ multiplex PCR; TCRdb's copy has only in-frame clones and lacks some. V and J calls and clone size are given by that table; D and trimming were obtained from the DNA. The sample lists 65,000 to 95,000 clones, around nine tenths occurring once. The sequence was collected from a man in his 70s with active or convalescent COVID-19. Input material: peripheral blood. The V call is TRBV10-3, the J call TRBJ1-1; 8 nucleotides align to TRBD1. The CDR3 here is CAIRKQGVGTEAFF. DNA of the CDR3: TGTGCCATCAGAAAACAGGGGGTGGGCACTGAAGCTTTCTTT.